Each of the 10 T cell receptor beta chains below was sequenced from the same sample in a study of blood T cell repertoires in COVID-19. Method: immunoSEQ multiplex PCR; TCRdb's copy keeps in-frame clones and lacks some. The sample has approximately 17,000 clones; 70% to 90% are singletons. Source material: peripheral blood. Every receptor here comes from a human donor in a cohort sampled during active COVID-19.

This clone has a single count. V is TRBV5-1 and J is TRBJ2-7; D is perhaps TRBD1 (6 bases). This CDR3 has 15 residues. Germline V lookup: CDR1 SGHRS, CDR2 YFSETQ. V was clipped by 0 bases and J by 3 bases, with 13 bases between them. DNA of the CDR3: TGCGCCAGCAGCTTGGGGTTGGGGGCCGGCTACGAGCAGTACTTC. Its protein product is CASSLGLGAGYEQYF.

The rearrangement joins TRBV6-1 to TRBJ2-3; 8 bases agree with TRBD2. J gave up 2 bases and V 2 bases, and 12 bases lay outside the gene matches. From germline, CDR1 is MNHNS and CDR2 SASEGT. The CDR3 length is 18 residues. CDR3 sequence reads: CASSEQGRGRGVTDTQYF. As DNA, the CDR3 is TGTGCCAGCAGTGAACAGGGGCGTGGGCGGGGGGTCACAGATACGCAGTATTTT.

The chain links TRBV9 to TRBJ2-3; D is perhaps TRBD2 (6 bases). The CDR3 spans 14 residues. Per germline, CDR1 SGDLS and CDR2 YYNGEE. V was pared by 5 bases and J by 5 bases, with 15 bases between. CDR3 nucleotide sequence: TGTGCCAGCAGTGGTGGAGGGGCCGGAGATACGCAGTATTTT. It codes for CASSGGGAGDTQYF.

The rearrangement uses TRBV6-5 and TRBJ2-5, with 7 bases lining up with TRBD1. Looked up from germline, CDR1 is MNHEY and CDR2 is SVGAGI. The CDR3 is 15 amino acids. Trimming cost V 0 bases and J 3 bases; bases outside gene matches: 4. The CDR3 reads CASSYSDRIKETQYF. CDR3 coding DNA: TGTGCCAGCAGTTACTCGGACAGGATTAAAGAGACCCAGTACTTC.

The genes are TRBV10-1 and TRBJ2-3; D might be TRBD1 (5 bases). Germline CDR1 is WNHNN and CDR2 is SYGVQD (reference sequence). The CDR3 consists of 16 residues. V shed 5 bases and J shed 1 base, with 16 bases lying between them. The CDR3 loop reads CASSYSRTTGTDTQYF. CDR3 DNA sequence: TGCGCCAGCAGTTATTCCCGGACAACGGGCACAGATACGCAGTATTTT.

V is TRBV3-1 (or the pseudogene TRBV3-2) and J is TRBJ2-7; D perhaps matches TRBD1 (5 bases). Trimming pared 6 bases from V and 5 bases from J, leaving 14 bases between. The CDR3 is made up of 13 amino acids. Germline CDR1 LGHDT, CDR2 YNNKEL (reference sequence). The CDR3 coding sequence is TGTGCCAGCAGTCGGACAAAACGGGACGAGCAGTACTTC. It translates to CASSRTKRDEQYF.

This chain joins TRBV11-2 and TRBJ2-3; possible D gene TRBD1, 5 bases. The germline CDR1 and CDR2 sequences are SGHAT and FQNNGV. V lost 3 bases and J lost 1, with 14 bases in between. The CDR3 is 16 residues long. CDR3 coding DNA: TGTGCCAGCAGCTTTATCAGTGGGGCACGCACAGATACGCAGTATTTT. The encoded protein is CASSFISGARTDTQYF.

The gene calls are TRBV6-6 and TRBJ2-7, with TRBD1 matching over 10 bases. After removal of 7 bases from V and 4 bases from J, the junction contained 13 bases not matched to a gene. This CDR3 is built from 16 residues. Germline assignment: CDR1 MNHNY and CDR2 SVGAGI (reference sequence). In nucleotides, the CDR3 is TGTGCCAGCAAACAATTCGGGACAGGGGAGGGTTACGAGCAGTACTTC. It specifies CASKQFGTGEGYEQYF.

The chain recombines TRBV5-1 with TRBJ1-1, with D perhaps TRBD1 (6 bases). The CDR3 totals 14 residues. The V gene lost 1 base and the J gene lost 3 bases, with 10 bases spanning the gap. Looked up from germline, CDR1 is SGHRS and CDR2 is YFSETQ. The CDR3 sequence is CASSLPGAHTEAFF. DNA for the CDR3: TGCGCCAGCAGCTTGCCAGGGGCGCACACTGAAGCTTTCTTT.

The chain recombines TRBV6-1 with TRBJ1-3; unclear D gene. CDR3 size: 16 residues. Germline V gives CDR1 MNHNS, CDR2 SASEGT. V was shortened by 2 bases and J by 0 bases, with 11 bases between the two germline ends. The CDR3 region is CASSERIASSGNTIYF. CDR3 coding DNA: TGTGCCAGCAGTGAAAGGATAGCGAGCTCTGGAAACACCATATATTTT.